The 7 T cell receptor beta chains below come from one sample, sequenced in a study of cytomegalovirus exposure and HLA in healthy donors. The method was immunoSEQ multiplex PCR; TCRdb's version includes in-frame clones alone and lacks a portion of them. The table lists approximately 200,000 clones, roughly 80% of them singletons. Sequenced input: PBMCs. All receptors derive from a man between 18 and 29 years old in good health and CMV-seropositive.

The chain couples TRBV28 to TRBJ2-2; D gene ambiguous. The CDR3 is made up of 13 amino acids. Germline V gene data show CDR1 as MDHEN and CDR2 as SYDVKM. V lost 5 bases and J 7 bases, leaving 11 bases between the germline ends. The CDR3 sequence is CASSRDLNGELFF. DNA for the CDR3: TGTGCCAGCAGTCGAGATCTCAACGGGGAGCTGTTTTTT.

The chain combines TRBV29-1 with TRBJ2-1, with 11 positions matching TRBD2. CDR3 size: 13 residues. Trimming at V came to 6 bases and at J to 8 bases, leaving 6 bases not matched to a gene. Germline V gene sequence: CDR1 SQVTM, CDR2 ANQGSEA. This CDR3 reads CSVISGRAYEQFF. The DNA of the CDR3 is TGCAGCGTGATTAGCGGGAGGGCCTATGAGCAGTTCTTC.

The J gene is TRBJ2-7, the V gene TRBV18; 8 bases are shared with TRBD1. The CDR3 consists of 18 residues. Looked up from germline, CDR1 is KGHSH and CDR2 is LQKENI. V trimming: 3 bases; J trimming: 3 bases; junction bases outside the gene matches: 16. CDR3 sequence reads: CASSPGWGQGAMIYEQYF. The CDR3 nucleotides are TGTGCCAGCTCACCGGGATGGGGCCAGGGGGCGATGATCTACGAGCAGTACTTC.

V gene TRBV7-9 combines with J gene TRBJ1-2, with 7 bases lining up with TRBD1. Trimming cost V 4 bases and J 2 bases; bases outside gene matches: 7. The CDR3 totals 15 residues. Germline CDR1 is SEHNR and CDR2 is FQNEAQ (reference sequence). The CDR3 loop reads CASSSYRGENYGYTF. CDR3 DNA: TGTGCCAGCAGCTCGTACAGGGGAGAGAACTATGGCTACACCTTC.

This clone was recorded once. The V call is TRBV7-9, the J call TRBJ1-1; maybe TRBD1 (5 bases). The CDR3 runs 17 residues. Per the germline V gene, CDR1 is SEHNR and CDR2 is FQNEAQ (reference sequence). V gave up 5 bases and J gave up 3 bases, with 22 bases separating them. CDR3 in amino acids: CASSPSGPGLADTEAFF. CDR3 DNA sequence: TGTGCCAGCAGCCCGTCTGGACCGGGACTAGCGGACACTGAAGCTTTCTTT.

The chain carries TRBV19 and TRBJ1-1; weak D call: TRBD1 (5 bases). Per the germline V gene, CDR1 is LNHDA and CDR2 is SQIVND (reference sequence). V was trimmed by 3 bases and J by 1 base, leaving 12 bases between them. The length of the CDR3 is 15 residues. CDR3 region: CASSMNGAGNTEAFF. The CDR3 DNA follows: TGTGCCAGTAGTATGAATGGGGCTGGGAACACTGAAGCTTTCTTT.

The CDR3 loop reads CASSSRGLGMETQYF. The DNA of the CDR3 is TGTGCCAGCAGCTCCAGGGGACTAGGGATGGAGACCCAGTACTTC. The J gene is TRBJ2-5, the V gene TRBV7-9, with 8 bases matching TRBD2. Germline V gene sequence: CDR1 SEHNR, CDR2 FQNEAQ (reference sequence). CDR3 size: 15 residues. J gave up 5 bases and V 4 bases, and 9 bases lay outside the gene matches.